This entry is about one TCR beta chain. Its antigen target is currently unknown. Within one base of it there is no much larger clone, and no base qualities were kept. Library construction relied on the immunoSEQ multiplex PCR assay. TCRdb stores this immuneACCESS table with in-frame sequences only. Part of the clones is absent; in the studies checked, under half of the shortfall reflects unresolved V genes, and no reason is known for the rest. For this sample the table gives almost 25,000 clones, of which 88% were detected only once. The ten largest clones capture nearly 0.75% of the sample. The sample originates from a study of T cell changes during pregnancy in multiple sclerosis (dated by TCRdb to between 2018 and 2020). About the full investigation: In women with multiple sclerosis, the researchers looked at how the T cell repertoire shifted as pregnancy progressed.

The CDR3 contains 16 residues, cysteine and phenylalanine counted. Just CDR3 DNA is preserved here, 48 bases in frame from base 1. V is pruned by 6 bases and J by 5 bases, leaving 8 bases of the junction without a gene match. The germline V gene specifies ENHRY as CDR1 and SYGVKD as CDR2. The chain is made from TRBV10-3 and TRBJ2-2, with 11 junctional bases fitting TRBD1. This receptor was identified in a female donor in good health, enrolled as a control in a pregnancy study. The sample here was CD4+ T cells from peripheral blood mononuclear cells, taken in the first trimester of pregnancy. The CDR3 has the sequence CAISRGQGVGTGELFF. The bases are TGTGCCATCAGCAGGGGACAGGGGGTCGGTACCGGGGAGCTGTTTTTT.